What follows describes a single T cell receptor (beta chain). This specimen comes from a study of T cell responses to AZD1222 COVID-19 vaccine. In germline, CDR1 is LGHDT, CDR2 YNNKEL (reference sequence). The CDR3 spans 11 residues. Trimming shortened V by 9 bases and J by 8 bases, and 11 bases separated the two germline ends. The method was immunoSEQ multiplex PCR; TCRdb's version includes in-frame clones alone and lacks a portion of them. Of 150,000 or so clones listed, around nine tenths are singletons. J is TRBJ2-1 and V is TRBV3-1 (or the pseudogene TRBV3-2), with D perhaps matching TRBD1 (6 bases). The clonotype originates from an adult who had recovered from COVID-19. This sample comprised peripheral blood, obtained after recovery from COVID-19. This CDR3 reads CARGGDDEQFF. In DNA form, the CDR3 reads TGTGCCAGAGGGGGAGATGATGAGCAGTTCTTC.